This paragraph covers one TCR beta chain sequence. The CDR3 sequence is 13 residues long. J gave up 9 bases and V 3 bases, and 7 bases lay outside the gene matches. Germline CDR1 MNHEY, CDR2 SMNVEV (reference sequence). Produced via immunoSEQ multiplex PCR; TCRdb's table is partial and in-frame only. The repertoire has 540,000 or so clones, about four fifths of them found once; the top ten carry 0.013%. The sample originates from a study of shared T cell receptors in the human thymus. A further study also used this sample, focusing on human thymus T cells. That investigation notes: Healthy Finnish infants undergoing corrective surgery for congenital heart defects provided the donor material. Thymic tissue was derived from resections collected during corrective heart surgery. Unrelated people showed highly overlapping thymic repertoires, related research reported.

This receptor was obtained from a boy under two years old with a congenital heart defect. The genes are TRBV27 and TRBJ2-5; 7 bases map to TRBD2. Specimen: thymocytes. The chain's CDR3 is CASSLLRESAQYF. CDR3 sequence (DNA): TGTGCCAGCAGTTTGTTGCGGGAGTCGGCCCAGTACTTC.